The clone carrying this T cell receptor (beta chain) was seen more than once but under ten times. Its cognate antigen is unknown. TCRdb used MiXCR to reprocess the RT-PCR reads, holding one entry per CDR3 protein. The sample has around 480,000 distinct CDR3 sequences, 9.5% to 13% seen once. The sample comes from a study of response to subunit inactivated influenza vaccine. Germline V lookup: CDR1 MNHEY, CDR2 SVGAGI. V lost 4 bases and J lost 0, with 9 bases in between. The CDR3 runs 15 residues. Findings of the study overall: That few new T cells are recruited by each seasonal influenza vaccination was the authors' suggestion.

This TCR was recovered from a man between 50 and 59 years old who received an inactivated influenza vaccine. The chain links TRBV6-5 to TRBJ2-2; D unresolved. Sequencing was performed on PBMCs from blood, taken 45 days after vaccination. The CDR3 loop is CASSSSFANTGELFF. CDR3 in DNA: TGTGCCAGCAGTTCCTCGTTCGCGAACACCGGGGAGCTGTTTTTT.